These 3 T cell receptor beta chains came from one sample sequenced in a study of molecular identifiers for immune sequencing clone quantification. MiXCR, applied by TCRdb to the PCR reads, yields one record per CDR3 protein. The sample has 250,000 to 350,000 distinct CDR3 sequences; about a fifth are singletons. Sequencing used naive CD8+ T cells from blood, with Jurkat cell RNA spiked in. As to subset: FACS-sorted CD8+CD4-CCR7+CD45RA+ naive T cells. The origin of the receptors is a human donor in good health. Some libraries in this study had Jurkat cell RNA spiked in.

In the case of this clonotype: A read error is possible here, since a much larger clone lies one base away. J is TRBJ1-5 and V is TRBV13, with unresolved D. The CDR3 is 17 residues long. Germline V CDR1 and CDR2: PRHDT, FYEKMQ (reference sequence). The DNA of the CDR3 is TGTGCCAGCAGCCCCAAACCGAGACCAGATAGCAATCGGCCCCAGCATTTT. This encodes CASSPKPRPDSNRPQHF.

The count of this clonotype is one. A much larger clone lies a single base off, so this may be a read error. This chain connects TRBV12-3 or TRBV12-4 to TRBJ2-2; TRBD2 might be the D (7 bases). This CDR3 is 19 amino acids long. The CDR3 loop is CASRPGTIKGGTNTGELLF. The CDR3 DNA reads as TGTGCCAGCAGGCCTGGGACAATTAAGGGGGGGACGAACACCGGGGAGCTGCTTTTT.

The chain uses TRBV7-2 and TRBJ2-1; 8 bases are shared with TRBD2. Germline V CDR1 and CDR2: SGHTA, FQGNSA. V was clipped by 2 bases and J by 9 bases; unmatched bases: 15. This CDR3 is built from 17 residues. This CDR3 is CASSLLAGQPGTTEQFF. The CDR3 region has the DNA TGTGCCAGCAGCTTATTAGCGGGGCAACCCGGGACAACTGAGCAGTTCTTC. The full variable domain, completed using reference TRBV7-2 and TRBJ2-1, is GAGVSQSPSNKVTEKGKDVELRCDPISGHTALYWYRQSLGQGLEFLIYFQGNSAPDKSGLPSDRFSAERTGGSVSTLTIQRTQQEDSAVYLCASSLLAGQPGTTEQFFGPGTRLTVL.